This entry describes one T cell receptor (beta chain). Sample-barcoded 5' priming and a J-beta primer mix drove a second PCR of roughly 7 to 11 cycles. TCRdb re-called the 5' RACE reads with MiXCR, one entry per CDR3 protein. Here the sample spans around 1.5 million distinct CDR3 sequences, approximately 60% being singletons. These data originate in a study of blood T cells in healthy people across ages. Total RNA amounts of at least 6 micrograms were extracted per sample. Sequencing used blood. The clonotype comes from a man aged 18 to 29 in good health.

This CDR3 reads CASSSSGGGSGPTRDGYTF. CDR3 in DNA: TGTGCCAGCAGTTCCTCGGGAGGGGGGTCCGGACCAACCAGAGATGGCTACACCTTC. The rearrangement links TRBV28 to TRBJ1-2, with D possibly TRBD1 on 6 matching bases. The CDR3 covers 19 residues. Germline V gene data show CDR1 as MDHEN and CDR2 as SYDVKM. The V end lost 4 bases, the J end lost 6 bases, and 30 bases lay between the germline ends.